Detailed here is one TCR beta chain. Its matching antigen is unknown. The source of the sample is a study of shared clonotypes between healthy human individuals. Study conclusions and caveats: Against clonotypes common to all four donors, non-shared ones had lower generation probabilities.

CDR3 length: 14 amino acids. V trimming: 1 base; J trimming: 8 bases; junction bases outside the gene matches: 3. In germline, CDR1 is MDHEN, CDR2 SYDVKM. Measured with immunoSEQ multiplex PCR; TCRdb has only the in-frame clones, and not every one. The sample has around 2.5 million clones, roughly 93% seen once. This receptor was obtained from a man between 18 and 35 years old in good health. Some clones in this sample may be carry-over from other donors' samples. V is TRBV28 and J is TRBJ2-1; 9 nucleotides agree with TRBD2. The sequencing input was naive CD4+ T cells from PBMCs. Subset here: CD45RA+ positively selected. CDR3 residues: CASSLSRTSDEQFF. The CDR3 bases are TGTGCCAGCAGTTTATCCAGGACTAGCGATGAGCAGTTCTTC.